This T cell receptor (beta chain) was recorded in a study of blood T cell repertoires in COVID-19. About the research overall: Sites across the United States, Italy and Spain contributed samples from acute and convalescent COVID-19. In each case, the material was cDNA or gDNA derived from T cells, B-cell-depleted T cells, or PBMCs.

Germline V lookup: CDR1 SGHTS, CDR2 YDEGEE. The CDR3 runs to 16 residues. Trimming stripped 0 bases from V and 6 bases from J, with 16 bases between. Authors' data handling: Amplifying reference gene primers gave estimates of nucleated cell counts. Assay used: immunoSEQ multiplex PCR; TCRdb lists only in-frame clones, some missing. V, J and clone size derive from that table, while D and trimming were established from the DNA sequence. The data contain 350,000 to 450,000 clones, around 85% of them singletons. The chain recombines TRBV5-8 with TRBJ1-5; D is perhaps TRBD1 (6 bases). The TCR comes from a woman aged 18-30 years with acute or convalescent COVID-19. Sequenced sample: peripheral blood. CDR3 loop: CASSLGIAGAGQPQHF. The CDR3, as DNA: TGTGCCAGCAGCTTGGGAATCGCGGGGGCGGGTCAGCCCCAGCATTTT.